This T cell receptor (beta chain) was captured by sequencing in a study of graft-versus-host responses after intestinal transplantation. The overall study: Induction using anti-thymocyte globulin, followed by tacrolimus and steroids for two to four years, was given to all recipients. Broader study findings: Early post-transplant declines in HvG were associated with peak levels of circulating GvH clones. Graft-donor T cell macrochimerism coincided with high graft-versus-host to host-versus-graft clonal ratios in allografts.

Trimming at V came to 2 bases and at J to 10 bases, leaving 3 bases not matched to a gene. The CDR3 totals 12 residues. Germline V CDR1 and CDR2: SGDLS, YYNGEE. With respect to this clone: As yet, its antigen is unknown.

The table came from immunoSEQ multiplex PCR; TCRdb's copy has only in-frame clones and leaves some out. The data contain tens of thousands of clones, 90% of them singletons. The sequencing used unstimulated CD8+ T cells sorted from spleen or lymph node cells, collected before transplant. This clonotype was obtained from a human donor who was the organ donor for an intestinal transplant. V usage is TRBV9 and J usage is TRBJ1-1; 9 positions agree with TRBD1. The CDR3 loop reads CASSVGQGVAFF. In DNA, the CDR3 is TGTGCCAGCAGCGTGGGACAGGGAGTAGCTTTCTTT.